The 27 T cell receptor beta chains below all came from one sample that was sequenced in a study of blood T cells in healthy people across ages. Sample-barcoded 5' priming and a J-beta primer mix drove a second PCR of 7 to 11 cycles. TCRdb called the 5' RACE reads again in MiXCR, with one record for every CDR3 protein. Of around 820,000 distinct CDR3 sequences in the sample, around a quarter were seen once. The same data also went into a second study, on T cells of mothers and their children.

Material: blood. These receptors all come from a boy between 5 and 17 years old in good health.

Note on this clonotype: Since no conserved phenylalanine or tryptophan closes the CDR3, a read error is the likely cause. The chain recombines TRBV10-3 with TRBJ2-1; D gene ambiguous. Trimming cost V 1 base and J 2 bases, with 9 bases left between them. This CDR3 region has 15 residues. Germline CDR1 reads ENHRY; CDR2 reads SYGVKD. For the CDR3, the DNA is TGTGCCATCAGTGAGTATTACGGCCCCTACAATGAGCAGTTCCTC. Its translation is CAISEYYGPYNEQFL.

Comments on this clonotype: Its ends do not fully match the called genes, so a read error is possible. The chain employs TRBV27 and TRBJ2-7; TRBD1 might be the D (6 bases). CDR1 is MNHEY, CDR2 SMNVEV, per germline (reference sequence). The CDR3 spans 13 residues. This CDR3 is CVSSHWTADEQYF. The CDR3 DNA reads TGTGTCAGCAGTCATTGGACAGCCGACGAGCAGTACTTC.

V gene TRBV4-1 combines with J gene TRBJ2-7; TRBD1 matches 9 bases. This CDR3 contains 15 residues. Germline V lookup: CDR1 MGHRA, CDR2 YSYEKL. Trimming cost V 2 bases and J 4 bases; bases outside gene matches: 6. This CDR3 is CASSQPGTGLYEQYF. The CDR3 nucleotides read TGCGCCAGCAGCCAACCCGGGACAGGGTTGTACGAGCAGTACTTC.

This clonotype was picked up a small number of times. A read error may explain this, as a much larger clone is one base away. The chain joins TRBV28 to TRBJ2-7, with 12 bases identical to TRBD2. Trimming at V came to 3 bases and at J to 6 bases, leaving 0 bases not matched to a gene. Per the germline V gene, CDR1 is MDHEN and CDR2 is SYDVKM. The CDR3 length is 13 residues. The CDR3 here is CASSLGLAGEQYF. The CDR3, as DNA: TGTGCCAGCAGTTTGGGACTAGCGGGCGAGCAGTACTTC.

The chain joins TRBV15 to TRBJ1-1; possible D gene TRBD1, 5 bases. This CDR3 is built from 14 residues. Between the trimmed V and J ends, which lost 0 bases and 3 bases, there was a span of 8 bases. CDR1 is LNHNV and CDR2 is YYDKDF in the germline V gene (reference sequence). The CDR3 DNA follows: TGTGCCACCAGCAGAGATTTGGGGGACACTGAAGCTTTCTTT. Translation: CATSRDLGDTEAFF. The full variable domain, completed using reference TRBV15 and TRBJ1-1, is DAMVIQNPRYQVTQFGKPVTLSCSQTLNHNVMYWYQQKSSQAPKLLFHYYDKDFNNEADTPDNFQSRRPNTSFCFLDIRSPGLGDTAMYLCATSRDLGDTEAFFGQGTRLTVV.

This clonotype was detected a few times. The CDR3 sequence is CAVAADLAKNIQYF. The CDR3 coding sequence is TGTGCCGTTGCGGCGGACCTAGCCAAAAACATTCAGTACTTC. The chain has TRBV12-3 or TRBV12-4 and TRBJ2-4; unclear D gene. Trimming pared 11 bases from V and 0 bases from J, leaving 14 bases between. The CDR3 is 14 residues long.

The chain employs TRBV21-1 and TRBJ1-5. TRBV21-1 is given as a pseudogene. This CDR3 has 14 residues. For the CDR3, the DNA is TGTGCCAGCGGTCGACAAATTAGCAATCAGCCCCAGCATTTT. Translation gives CASGRQISNQPQHF.

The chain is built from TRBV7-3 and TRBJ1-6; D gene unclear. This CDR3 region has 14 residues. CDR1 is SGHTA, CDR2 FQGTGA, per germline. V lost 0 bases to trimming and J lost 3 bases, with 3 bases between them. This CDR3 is CASSLTDYNSPLHF. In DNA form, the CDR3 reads TGTGCCAGCAGCTTAACGGACTATAATTCACCCCTCCACTTT.

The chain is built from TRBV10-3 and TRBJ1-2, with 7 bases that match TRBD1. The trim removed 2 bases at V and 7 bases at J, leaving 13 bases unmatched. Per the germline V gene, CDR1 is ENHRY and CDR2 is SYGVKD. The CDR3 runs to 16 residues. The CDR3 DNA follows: TGTGCCATCAGTGAGACCCCCGGGACAGTGAGTTCTGGCTACACCTTC. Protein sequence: CAISETPGTVSSGYTF.

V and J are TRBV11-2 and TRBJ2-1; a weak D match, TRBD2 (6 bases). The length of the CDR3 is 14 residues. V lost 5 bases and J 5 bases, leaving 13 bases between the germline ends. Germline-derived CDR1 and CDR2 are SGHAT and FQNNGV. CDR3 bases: TGTGCCAGCAGCCCTTTCCAGCGGGACAATGAGCAGTTCTTC. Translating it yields CASSPFQRDNEQFF.

The CDR3 spells CASRRGLSPLHF. DNA of the CDR3: TGTGCCAGCAGAAGGGGGCTCTCACCCCTCCACTTT. The chain employs TRBV6-5 and TRBJ1-6; TRBD1 aligns across 7 bases. Germline V CDR1 and CDR2: MNHEY, SVGAGI. This CDR3 region has 12 residues. Trimming took 6 bases from V and 10 from J; bases not matched to a gene: 3.

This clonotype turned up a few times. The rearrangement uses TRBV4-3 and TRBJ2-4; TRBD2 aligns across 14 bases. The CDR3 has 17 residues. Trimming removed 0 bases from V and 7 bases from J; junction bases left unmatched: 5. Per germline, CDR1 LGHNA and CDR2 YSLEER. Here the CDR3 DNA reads TGCGCCAGCAGCCAAGATCTGACTAGCGGGGGGGATAACATTCAGTACTTC. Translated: CASSQDLTSGGDNIQYF.

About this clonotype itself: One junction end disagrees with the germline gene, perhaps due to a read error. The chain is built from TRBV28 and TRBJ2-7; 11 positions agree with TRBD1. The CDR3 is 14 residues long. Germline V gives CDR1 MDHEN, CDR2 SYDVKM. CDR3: CAGSAGQGGREQYF. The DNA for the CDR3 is TGTGCCGGCAGTGCGGGACAGGGGGGAAGAGAGCAGTACTTC.

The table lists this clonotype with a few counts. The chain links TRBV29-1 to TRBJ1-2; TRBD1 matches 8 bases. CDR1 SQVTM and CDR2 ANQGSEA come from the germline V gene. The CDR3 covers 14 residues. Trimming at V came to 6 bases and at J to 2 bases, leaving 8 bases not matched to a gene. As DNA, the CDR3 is TGCAGCGTGAGCGTTGGACAGGGCAACTATGGCTACACCTTC. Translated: CSVSVGQGNYGYTF. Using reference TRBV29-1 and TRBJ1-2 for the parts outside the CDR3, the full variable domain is SAVISQKPSRDICQRGTSLTIQCQVDSQVTMMFWYRQQPGQSLTLIATANQGSEATYESGFVIDKFPISRPNLTFSTLTVSNMSPEDSSIYLCSVSVGQGNYGYTFGSGTRLTVV.

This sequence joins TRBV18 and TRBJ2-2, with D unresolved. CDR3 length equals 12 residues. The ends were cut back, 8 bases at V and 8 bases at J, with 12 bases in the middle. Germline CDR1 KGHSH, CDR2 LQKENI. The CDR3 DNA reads TGTGCCAGCACGCCTCTAATGGGGGAGCTGTTTTTT. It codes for CASTPLMGELFF.

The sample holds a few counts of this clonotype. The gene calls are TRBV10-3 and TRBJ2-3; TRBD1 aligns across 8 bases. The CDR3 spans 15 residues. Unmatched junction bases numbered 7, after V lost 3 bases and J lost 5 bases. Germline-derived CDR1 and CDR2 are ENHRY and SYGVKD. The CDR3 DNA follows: TGTGCCATCAGTGAACAGACAGGGGCAGGAGATACGCAGTATTTT. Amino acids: CAISEQTGAGDTQYF.

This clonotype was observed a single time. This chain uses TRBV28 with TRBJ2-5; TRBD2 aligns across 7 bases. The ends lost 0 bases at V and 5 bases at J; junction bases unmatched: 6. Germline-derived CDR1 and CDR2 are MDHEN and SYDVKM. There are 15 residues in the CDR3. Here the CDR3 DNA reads TGTGCCAGCAGTTTATGGCTAGCGGTACCGGAGACCCAGTACTTC. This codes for CASSLWLAVPETQYF.

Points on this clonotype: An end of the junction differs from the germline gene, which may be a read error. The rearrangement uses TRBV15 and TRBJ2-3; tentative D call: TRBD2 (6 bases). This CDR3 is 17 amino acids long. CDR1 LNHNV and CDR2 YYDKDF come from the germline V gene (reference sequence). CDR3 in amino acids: CATNRGEGGTSTDTQYF. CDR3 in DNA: TGTGCCACCAACAGAGGGGAAGGCGGGACTAGCACAGATACGCAGTATTTT.

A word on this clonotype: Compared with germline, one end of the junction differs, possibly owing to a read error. CDR3 sequence reads: CSARGNNEHFF. In DNA form, the CDR3 reads TGCAGTGCTAGGGGGAATAATGAGCATTTCTTC. J is TRBJ2-1 and V is TRBV20-1, with D unclear. This CDR3 has 11 residues. The V gene's germline CDR1 is DFQATT and CDR2 SNEGSKA (reference sequence).

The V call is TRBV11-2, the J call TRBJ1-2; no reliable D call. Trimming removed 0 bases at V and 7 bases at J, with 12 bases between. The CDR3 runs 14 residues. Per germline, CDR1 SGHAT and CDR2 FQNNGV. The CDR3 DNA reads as TGTGCCAGCAGCTTAGAAGGACTGCTCTGTGGCTACACCTTC. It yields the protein CASSLEGLLCGYTF.

The CDR3 loop is CSPLGSRSSYEQYF. The CDR3 DNA reads as TGCAGTCCCCTGGGTAGCCGGAGCTCCTACGAGCAGTACTTC. The chain carries TRBV29-1 and TRBJ2-7; D remains unclear. Germline values: CDR1 SQVTM, CDR2 ANQGSEA. The CDR3 runs 14 residues.

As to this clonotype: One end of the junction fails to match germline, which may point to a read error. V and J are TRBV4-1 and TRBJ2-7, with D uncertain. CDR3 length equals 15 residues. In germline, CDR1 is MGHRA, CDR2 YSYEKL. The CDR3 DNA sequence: TGCGCCAGCAGCCAAGCACTGACCAGCTCCTACGAGCAGTGCTTC. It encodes CASSQALTSSYEQCF.

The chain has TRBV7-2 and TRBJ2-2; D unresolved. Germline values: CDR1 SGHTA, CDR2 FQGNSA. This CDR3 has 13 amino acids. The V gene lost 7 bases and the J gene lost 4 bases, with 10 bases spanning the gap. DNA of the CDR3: TGTGCCAGCACCAAGACCAGCACCGGGGAGCTGTTTTTT. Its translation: CASTKTSTGELFF.

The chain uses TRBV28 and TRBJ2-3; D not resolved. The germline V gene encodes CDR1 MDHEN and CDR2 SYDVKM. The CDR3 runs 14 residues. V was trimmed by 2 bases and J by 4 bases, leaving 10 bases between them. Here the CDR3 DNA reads TGTGCCAGCAGTTTACCCTTAAGGTCAGATACGCAGTATTTT. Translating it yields CASSLPLRSDTQYF.

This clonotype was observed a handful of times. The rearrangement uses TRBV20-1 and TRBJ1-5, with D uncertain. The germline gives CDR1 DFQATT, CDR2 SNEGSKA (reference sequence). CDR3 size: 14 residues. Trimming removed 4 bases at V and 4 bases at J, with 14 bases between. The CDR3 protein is CSATAIPENQPQHF. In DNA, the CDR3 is TGCAGTGCTACGGCTATCCCAGAGAATCAGCCCCAGCATTTT.

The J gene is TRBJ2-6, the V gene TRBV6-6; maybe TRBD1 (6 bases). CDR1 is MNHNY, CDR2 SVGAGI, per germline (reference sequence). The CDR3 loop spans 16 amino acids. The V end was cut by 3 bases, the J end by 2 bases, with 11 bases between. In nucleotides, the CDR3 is TGTGCCAGCAGTTATAACAGGGCGACTGGGGCCAACGTCCTGACTTTC. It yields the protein CASSYNRATGANVLTF.

The DNA for the CDR3 is TGTGCCAGCAGCCTGACAATTCCTAACACTGAAGCTTTCTTT. Its translation is CASSLTIPNTEAFF. The chain employs TRBV3-1 and TRBJ1-1; D is undetermined. Trimming left V 4 bases short and J 2 bases short, with 11 bases between. The CDR3 runs to 14 residues. Germline values: CDR1 LGHDT, CDR2 YNNKEL (reference sequence).